The 7 T cell receptor beta chains presented below share a single source sample, sequenced in a study of T cells in Graves' hyperthyroidism and ophthalmopathy. Authors of the study amplified TCR beta CDR3 regions from RNA transcripts. When the TCR CDR3 underwent first-round RT-PCR, the HTBI primer set was used. TCRdb itself ran the multiplex PCR reads through MiXCR, one entry per CDR3 protein. The data hold about 550,000 distinct CDR3 sequences, with less than 25% observed a single time. Sequenced sample: blood. The receptors derive from a man aged 18 to 29 with Graves' hyperthyroidism.

This clonotype was picked up many times. The chain combines TRBV12-3 or TRBV12-4 with TRBJ2-7, with 9 nucleotides matching TRBD2. The CDR3 is 16 residues long. The junction had 15 bases not matched to a gene; V was cut back by 8 bases and J by 4 bases. CDR3 loop: CASSPSRGGLAYEQYF. Here the CDR3 DNA reads TGTGCCAGCTCCCCCTCGCGGGGGGGCTTAGCTTACGAGCAGTACTTC.

This clonotype appeared a few times. The chain couples TRBV5-6 to TRBJ2-2; weak D call: TRBD2 (7 bases). Trimming shortened V by 3 bases and J by 5 bases, and 14 bases separated the two germline ends. This CDR3 region has 15 residues. The V gene's germline CDR1 is SGHDT and CDR2 YYEEEE. In nucleotides, the CDR3 is TGTGCCAGCAGCTCCGGCGGGGGCTGGACCGGGGAGCTGTTTTTT. Its protein product is CASSSGGGWTGELFF.

This clonotype was found many times. The chain uses TRBV12-3 or TRBV12-4 and TRBJ1-5; possible D gene TRBD1, 5 bases. V gave up 6 bases and J gave up 2 bases, with 17 bases separating them. The CDR3 is made up of 16 amino acids. The CDR3 sequence is CASSLQRGNGNQPQHF. As DNA, the CDR3 is TGTGCCAGCAGCTTACAACGGGGGAACGGCAATCAGCCCCAGCATTTT.

In regard to this clonotype: A much larger clonotype is one base distant, so this may be a read error. The J gene is TRBJ1-5, the V gene TRBV12-3 or TRBV12-4; 10 bases are shared with TRBD1. This CDR3 has 15 amino acids. Losses at the gene ends were 2 bases for V and 5 bases for J; bases not matched to a gene: 3. The CDR3 loop reads CASSLSTGGDQPQHF. The CDR3 nucleotides read TGTGCCAGCAGTTTATCGACAGGGGGCGATCAGCCCCAGCATTTT.

The table lists this clonotype with many counts. The rearrangement links TRBV6-1 to TRBJ1-1, with TRBD1 as a possible D gene (6 bases). V lost 8 bases and J lost 1, with 14 bases in between. This CDR3 spans 14 amino acids. Germline V gene lookup returns CDR1 MNHNS and CDR2 SASEGT. The CDR3 protein is CASGRTDGNTEAFF. CDR3 nucleotide sequence: TGTGCCAGCGGCAGGACAGATGGGAACACTGAAGCTTTCTTT.

The chain links TRBV20-1 to TRBJ1-2; D not certain. V lost 0 bases, J lost 8 bases, and 13 bases lay in between. Germline-derived CDR1 and CDR2 are DFQATT and SNEGSKA (reference sequence). CDR3 length: 13 amino acids. CDR3 sequence (DNA): TGCAGTGCTAGAGATTTTGGAATCGGAGGCTACACCTTC. It translates to CSARDFGIGGYTF.

The chain carries TRBV18 and TRBJ2-5, with TRBD1 matching 8 bases. V was clipped by 1 base and J by 4 bases; unmatched bases: 5. CDR1 KGHSH and CDR2 LQKENI come from the germline V gene. This CDR3 is built from 15 residues. DNA for the CDR3: TGTGCCAGCTCACCACGGAGGACAGGGTCAGAGACCCAGTACTTC. Amino acid sequence: CASSPRRTGSETQYF.